The TCR beta chain under discussion was sequenced for a study of T cell repertoires in ileal Crohn's disease. Study context: Patients had a median approximately 7.3-year disease duration, and less than 40% were active smokers.

General study results and limits: Postoperative endoscopy occurred within one year, median about 7 months. Sorted CD8 T cells held more high-frequency clones than CD4.

Time point reported: neoterminal ileum biopsy at postoperative endoscopy, about 6 months after surgery. The V gene lost 4 bases and the J gene lost 1 base, with 14 bases spanning the gap. CDR1 is SGHRS and CDR2 is YFSETQ in the germline V gene. This CDR3 is 15 amino acids long. Clones were sequenced by immunoSEQ multiplex PCR, and TCRdb holds only the in-frame ones, with some missing. The sample consists of about 11,000 clones, 60% to 85% of them appearing once. A note on this clone: Its antigen is currently unknown.

The clonotype originates from an adult with Crohn's disease. Sequenced: ileal tissue. The rearrangement joins TRBV5-1 to TRBJ1-1, with D perhaps matching TRBD1 (5 bases). CDR3 sequence reads: CASSPREGGNTEAFF. The CDR3 coding sequence is TGCGCCAGCAGCCCCAGGGAGGGCGGGAACACTGAAGCTTTCTTT.